A selection of T cell receptor beta chains follows, all from one sample in a study of T cells after yellow fever vaccination. TCRdb processed the 5' RACE reads anew with MiXCR; each CDR3 protein has one entry. The sample lists around 260,000 distinct CDR3 sequences; approximately 5.2% were seen once. The material sequenced was CD4+ T cells sorted from PBMCs, taken on the day of the yellow fever booster vaccination. These receptors originate from a man aged 18 to 35 who received the YFV17D yellow fever vaccine. Each CDR3 is given with its conserved first and last residue.

>TRBV4-1|TRBJ2-5
CASSQDRTGGGETQYF
>TRBV29-1|TRBJ2-3
CSVVDPTDTQYF
>TRBV4-1|TRBJ2-6
CASSQPGQGRSGANVLTF
>TRBV11-2|TRBJ2-1
CASSPTGWVDEQFF
>TRBV7-2|TRBJ2-6
CASINSAGANVLTF
>TRBV7-2|TRBJ2-7
CASSRPVTVGGPYEQYF
>TRBV5-1|TRBJ2-7
CASAPGTPLYEQYF
>TRBV4-3|TRBJ1-2
CASSQDAQGARYGYTF
>TRBV12-5|TRBJ2-7
CASGSGDRIYEQYF
>TRBV5-4|TRBJ2-7
CASSYTGNEQYF
>TRBV20-1|TRBJ2-2
CSAPRGGNTGELFF
>TRBV7-2|TRBJ1-4
CASSLDLPGEKLFF
>TRBV7-3|TRBJ1-4
CASSYLNNEKLFF
>TRBV7-2|TRBJ2-1
CASSLTSGANEQFF
>TRBV4-3|TRBJ1-1
CASSQDGRGVTYTEAFF
>TRBV7-2|TRBJ1-5
CASSLADRGLNQPQHF
>TRBV7-3|TRBJ2-1
CASSFSLAGGNEQFF
>TRBV7-2|TRBJ2-3
CASSGLTTGSTDTQYF
>TRBV6-2/TRBV6-3|TRBJ1-1
CASSLGTVTEAFF
>TRBV5-6|TRBJ2-1
CASSLGGLAASSYNEQFF
>TRBV12-3/TRBV12-4|TRBJ2-2
CASRDTGELFF
>TRBV6-5|TRBJ2-1
CASSYRGGAPYNEQFF
>TRBV5-1|TRBJ2-5
CASSYSGTPGTQYF
>TRBV28|TRBJ1-4
CASSSSTNRRGEKLFF
>TRBV7-3|TRBJ1-1
CASSLDYRDTEAFF
>TRBV4-3|TRBJ2-3
CASSLGTRGDTQYF
>TRBV7-3|TRBJ2-7
CASRFRDASSYEQYF
>TRBV18|TRBJ2-1
CASSSREFNEQFF
>TRBV12-3/TRBV12-4|TRBJ1-1
CASSLRGGALGAFF
>TRBV29-1|TRBJ2-2
CSPGTANTGELFF
>TRBV12-3/TRBV12-4|TRBJ2-3
CASRDRGGTQYF
>TRBV20-1|TRBJ1-1
CSAHAGGTLNTEAFF
>TRBV19|TRBJ2-1
CASSFAELVYNEQFF
>TRBV11-2|TRBJ2-1
CASSSPGQGYNEQFF
>TRBV7-3|TRBJ2-4
CASSLSGGKNIQYF
>TRBV20-1|TRBJ2-1
CSRPLMGTNEQFF
>TRBV7-2|TRBJ2-7
CASSLVGRPYEQYF
>TRBV24-1|TRBJ2-3
CATSDPTDRAGDTQYF
>TRBV30|TRBJ1-1
CAWSVIGGSLAFF
>TRBV20-1|TRBJ2-3
CSATLPGRGQADTQYF
>TRBV2|TRBJ2-2
CASSWDVAGANTGELFF
>TRBV10-1|TRBJ2-5
CASSNDRVGETQYF
>TRBV28|TRBJ1-6
CASSLGGQANSPLHF
>TRBV20-1|TRBJ1-4
CSANGFRGRATNEKLFF